This passage covers 19 T cell receptor beta chains from one sample sequenced in a study of brain T cells in children with intractable seizures. Repertoires were generated with immunoSEQ multiplex PCR, while TCRdb's copy carries only in-frame clones and drops some. The table records over 95,000 clones, 94% of them present only once. The input for sequencing was peripheral blood, taken at surgery. These receptors originate from a boy less than two years old with hemimegalencephaly and intractable seizures.

The V gene is TRBV9, the J gene TRBJ2-2; D is undetermined. Trimming removed 3 bases from V and 6 bases from J, with 12 bases in between. Germline assignment: CDR1 SGDLS and CDR2 YYNGEE. The CDR3 length is 14 residues. CDR3 nucleotides: TGTGCCAGCAGCGAGGGCAGGTCCCCCGGGGAGCTGTTTTTT. Translated: CASSEGRSPGELFF.

This clone was seen only once. J is TRBJ1-1 and V is TRBV7-2, with D tentatively TRBD1 (5 bases). Germline V gene sequence: CDR1 SGHTA, CDR2 FQGNSA. Trimming stripped 5 bases from V and 4 bases from J, with 14 bases between. There are 14 residues in the CDR3. The CDR3 here is CASSPPGRSTEAFF. The CDR3 DNA sequence: TGTGCCAGCAGCCCTCCAGGGCGGAGCACTGAAGCTTTCTTT.

The rearrangement uses TRBV19 and TRBJ1-2, with 8 bases matching TRBD1. This CDR3 has 13 amino acids. Trimming removed 7 bases from V and 8 bases from J; junction bases left unmatched: 9. The V gene's germline CDR1 is LNHDA and CDR2 SQIVND (reference sequence). The CDR3 DNA reads TGTGCCAGTACCCCCCAGACAGGGGTCGGCTACACCTTC. It is translated as CASTPQTGVGYTF.

The J gene is TRBJ2-5, the V gene TRBV28, with TRBD2 as a possible D gene (5 bases). In germline, CDR1 is MDHEN, CDR2 SYDVKM. The V gene lost 1 base and the J gene lost 5 bases, with 17 bases spanning the gap. The CDR3 has 16 amino acids. CDR3 residues: CASSLLVGVGRETQYF. In nucleotides, the CDR3 is TGTGCCAGCAGTTTATTAGTGGGAGTTGGACGGGAGACCCAGTACTTC.

This chain uses TRBV7-3 with TRBJ2-1; TRBD2 agrees at 11 bases. The V and J ends lost 1 base and 3 bases, in that order; junction bases with no gene match: 8. The CDR3 is 18 residues long. Per the germline V gene, CDR1 is SGHTA and CDR2 is FQGTGA. Here the CDR3 DNA reads TGTGCCAGCAGCTTAAAGGGGGCGGGACTAGCGGACTACAATGAGCAGTTCTTC. It specifies CASSLKGAGLADYNEQFF.

The rearrangement uses TRBV25-1 and TRBJ1-2; TRBD1 matches 9 bases. CDR1 and CDR2 from the germline V gene are MGHDK and SYGVNS. Germline trimming cut 6 bases from V and 5 bases from J; bases unmatched to any gene: 4. This CDR3 is built from 13 residues. CDR3 DNA sequence: TGTGCCAGCAGCGTTGGGACAGGGTATGGCTACACCTTC. It codes for CASSVGTGYGYTF.

J is TRBJ2-2 and V is TRBV5-1; the match to TRBD2 covers 15 bases. V was pared by 4 bases and J by 0 bases, with 10 bases of the junction left unmatched. CDR1 and CDR2 (germline): SGHRS, YFSETQ. This CDR3 has 20 amino acids. CDR3 amino acids: CASSGGLAGGHYPNTGELFF. DNA of the CDR3: TGCGCCAGCAGCGGGGGACTAGCGGGAGGTCACTACCCGAACACCGGGGAGCTGTTTTTT.

This chain joins TRBV28 and TRBJ2-6, with 7 positions matching TRBD1. Trimming removed 6 bases from V and 0 bases from J; junction bases left unmatched: 2. The CDR3 has 15 residues. Germline CDR1 MDHEN, CDR2 SYDVKM. CDR3 sequence reads: CASRWTGSGANVLTF. The DNA for the CDR3 is TGTGCCAGCAGATGGACAGGCTCTGGGGCCAACGTCCTGACTTTC.

The J gene is TRBJ1-4, the V gene TRBV4-3, with TRBD1 as a possible D gene (6 bases). CDR3 length: 18 amino acids. Germline CDR1 reads LGHNA; CDR2 reads YSLEER. V was clipped by 1 base and J by 0 bases, with 15 bases between them. As DNA, the CDR3 is TGCGCCAGCAGCCAAGTACCGGGGGCAGGGGCAACTAATGAAAAACTGTTTTTT. Encoded protein: CASSQVPGAGATNEKLFF.

The V and J genes are TRBV28 and TRBJ1-5; possibly TRBD1 for D (6 bases). Germline-derived CDR1 and CDR2 are MDHEN and SYDVKM. The CDR3 consists of 14 residues. The germline V and J ends were trimmed by 6 bases and 7 bases, with 16 bases remaining between them. The CDR3 sequence is CASRARAGDQPQHF. CDR3 nucleotide sequence: TGTGCCAGCAGGGCCAGGGCAGGGGACCAGCCCCAGCATTTT.

The CDR3 sequence is CASSLYGQGATTDTQYF. The DNA of the CDR3 is TGTGCCAGCAGTTTATACGGGCAGGGGGCTACCACAGATACGCAGTATTTT. This chain joins TRBV28 and TRBJ2-3; 8 bases fit TRBD1. V trimming: 1 base; J trimming: 2 bases; junction bases outside the gene matches: 8. Looked up from germline, CDR1 is MDHEN and CDR2 is SYDVKM. The CDR3 spans 17 residues.

The V gene is TRBV9, the J gene TRBJ2-2; 9 bases are a match to TRBD1. Losses at the gene ends were 3 bases for V and 4 bases for J; bases not matched to a gene: 4. Germline V gene sequence: CDR1 SGDLS, CDR2 YYNGEE. This CDR3 has 15 amino acids. In DNA form, the CDR3 reads TGTGCCAGCAGCGGCCGGACAGGGGTCACCGGGGAGCTGTTTTTT. Translating gives CASSGRTGVTGELFF.

V gene TRBV6-5 combines with J gene TRBJ2-7; TRBD2 might be the D (5 bases). V lost 7 bases and J 6 bases, leaving 13 bases between the germline ends. CDR3 length: 12 residues. Germline V lookup: CDR1 MNHEY, CDR2 SVGAGI. CDR3 bases: TGTGCCAGCACTCGGACTGAAACCGAGCAGTACTTC. Its translation is CASTRTETEQYF.

This chain links TRBV6-2 or TRBV6-3 with TRBJ1-1; D uncertain. Germline CDR1 is MNHEY and CDR2 is SVGEGT. Between the trimmed V and J ends, which lost 2 bases and 4 bases, there was a span of 14 bases. This CDR3 has 15 residues. The CDR3 bases are TGTGCCAGCAGTTACCCACGGACTTGGGGCACTGAAGCTTTCTTT. Translation gives CASSYPRTWGTEAFF.

This rearrangement joins TRBV6-5 to TRBJ2-3, with 10 positions matching TRBD1. This CDR3 has 15 residues. V lost 1 base, J lost 4 bases, and 2 bases stayed unmatched. The V gene's germline CDR1 is MNHEY and CDR2 SVGAGI. CDR3 sequence: CASSYWDRGADTQYF. The CDR3 nucleotides are TGTGCCAGCAGTTACTGGGACAGGGGTGCAGATACGCAGTATTTT.

The rearrangement links TRBV2 to TRBJ2-5; D gene unclear. Germline V CDR1 and CDR2: SNHLY, FYNNEI. The CDR3 runs to 15 residues. Trimming shortened V by 3 bases and J by 9 bases, and 20 bases separated the two germline ends. The CDR3 DNA follows: TGTGCCAGCAGTGAGCGGCTTGGGTTCGGTGGGGCCCAGTACTTC. Its translation: CASSERLGFGGAQYF.

The chain links TRBV2 to TRBJ2-5; perhaps TRBD2 as D (6 bases). The germline V gene has CDR1 SNHLY and CDR2 FYNNEI. The CDR3 consists of 16 residues. Trimming cost V 1 base and J 2 bases, with 14 bases left between them. As DNA, the CDR3 is TGTGCCAGCAGTGAAGACCCGGGACTCATACAAGAGACCCAGTACTTC. Residues: CASSEDPGLIQETQYF.

The chain joins TRBV2 to TRBJ2-3, with 10 bases fitting TRBD2. The CDR3 loop spans 18 amino acids. The germline V gene encodes CDR1 SNHLY and CDR2 FYNNEI. J was trimmed by 0 bases and V by 7 bases; bases with no gene match: 13. DNA for the CDR3: TGTGCCAGCACTAGCGGGAGTAGCTCGGTCTCTAGCACAGATACGCAGTATTTT. Translated, it gives CASTSGSSSVSSTDTQYF.

This chain links TRBV5-1 with TRBJ1-1; D call uncertain. V dropped 0 bases and J dropped 0 bases, with 6 bases sitting between them. This CDR3 contains 14 residues. CDR1 and CDR2 (germline): SGHRS, YFSETQ. The CDR3 is CASSLGHMNTEAFF. The CDR3 coding sequence is TGCGCCAGCAGCTTGGGACACATGAACACTGAAGCTTTCTTT.